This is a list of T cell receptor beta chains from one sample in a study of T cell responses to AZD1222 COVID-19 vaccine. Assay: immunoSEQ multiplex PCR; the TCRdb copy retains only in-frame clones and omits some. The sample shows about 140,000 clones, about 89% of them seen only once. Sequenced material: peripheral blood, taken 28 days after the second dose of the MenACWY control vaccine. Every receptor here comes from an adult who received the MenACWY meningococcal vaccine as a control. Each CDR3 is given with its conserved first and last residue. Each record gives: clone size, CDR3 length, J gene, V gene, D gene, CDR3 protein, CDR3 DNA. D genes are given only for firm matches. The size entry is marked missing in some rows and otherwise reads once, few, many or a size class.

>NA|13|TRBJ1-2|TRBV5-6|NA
CASSQWGHSGYTF
TGTGCCAGCAGCCAATGGGGGCATTCAGGCTACACCTTC
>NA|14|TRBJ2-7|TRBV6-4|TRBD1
CASSEYRGDYEQYF
TGTGCCAGCAGCGAATACAGGGGGGACTACGAGCAGTACTTC
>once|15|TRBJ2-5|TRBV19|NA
CASSKDSLRGETQYF
TGTGCCAGTAGTAAGGACAGCTTAAGGGGAGAGACCCAGTACTTC
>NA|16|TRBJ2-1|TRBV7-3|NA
CASSLTLGASNNEQFF
TGTGCCAGCAGCTTAACACTAGGGGCGAGTAACAATGAGCAGTTCTTC
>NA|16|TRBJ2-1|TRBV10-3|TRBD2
CAIKPGGGASYNEQFF
TGTGCCATCAAACCCGGCGGGGGGGCCTCCTACAATGAGCAGTTCTTC
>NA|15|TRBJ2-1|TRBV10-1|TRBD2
CASSESASGNNEQFF
TGCGCCAGCAGTGAGTCGGCTAGCGGTAACAATGAGCAGTTCTTC
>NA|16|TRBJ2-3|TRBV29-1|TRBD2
CSVALAGGPGTDTQYF
TGCAGCGTTGCCCTAGCGGGGGGGCCTGGCACAGATACGCAGTATTTT
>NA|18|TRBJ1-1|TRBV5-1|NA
CASSLDGRSPPRTPEAFF
TGCGCCAGCAGCTTGGACGGCCGTTCGCCACCCCGAACGCCTGAAGCTTTCTTT
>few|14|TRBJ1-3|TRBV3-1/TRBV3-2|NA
CASSPSGIGNTIYF
TGTGCCAGCAGCCCCTCTGGGATTGGAAACACCATATATTTT
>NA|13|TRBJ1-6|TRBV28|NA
CASSPDYNSPLHF
TGTGCCAGCAGTCCAGACTATAATTCACCCCTCCACTTT
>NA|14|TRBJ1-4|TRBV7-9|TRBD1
CASSFTGDGEKLFF
TGTGCCAGCAGCTTTACAGGGGACGGTGAAAAACTGTTTTTT
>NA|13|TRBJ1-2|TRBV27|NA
CASSLLSGYGYTF
TGTGCCAGCAGTTTACTTTCCGGGTATGGCTACACCTTC
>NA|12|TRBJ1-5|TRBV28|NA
CASKQGNQPQHF
TGTGCCAGCAAACAGGGAAATCAGCCCCAGCATTTT
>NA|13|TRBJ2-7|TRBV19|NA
CASSPSFSYEQYF
TGTGCCAGTAGTCCATCGTTCTCCTACGAGCAGTACTTC
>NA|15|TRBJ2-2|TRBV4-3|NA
CASSQDLGGTGELFF
TGCGCCAGCAGCCAAGATCTCGGAGGAACCGGGGAGCTGTTTTTT
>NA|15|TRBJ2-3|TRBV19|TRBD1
CASSGPGQGSDTQYF
TGTGCCAGTAGCGGGCCGGGACAGGGTTCAGATACGCAGTATTTT
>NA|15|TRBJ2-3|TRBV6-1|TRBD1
CASSESGQGGGTQYF
TGTGCCAGCAGTGAATCGGGACAGGGAGGTGGTACGCAGTATTTT
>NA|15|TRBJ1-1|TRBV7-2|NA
CASSLLGGYATEAFF
TGTGCCAGCAGCTTATTAGGGGGGTACGCGACTGAAGCTTTCTTT
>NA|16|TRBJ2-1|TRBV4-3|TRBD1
CASSQDRDRGSNEQFF
TGCGCCAGCAGCCAAGACCGGGACAGGGGGTCCAATGAGCAGTTCTTC
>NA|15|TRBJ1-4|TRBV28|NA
CASSRGGLTNEKLFF
TGTGCCAGCAGCCGGGGGGGGCTGACTAATGAAAAACTGTTTTTT
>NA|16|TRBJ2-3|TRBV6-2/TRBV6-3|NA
CASSYGRSPSTDTQYF
TGTGCCAGCAGTTACGGCAGAAGCCCTAGCACAGATACGCAGTATTTT
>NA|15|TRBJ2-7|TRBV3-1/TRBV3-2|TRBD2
CASSQGLAGVYEQYF
TGTGCCAGCAGCCAGGGACTAGCGGGAGTCTACGAGCAGTACTTC
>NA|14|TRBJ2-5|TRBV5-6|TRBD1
CASSPGTVLETQYF
TGTGCCAGCAGTCCCGGGACAGTCCTAGAGACCCAGTACTTC
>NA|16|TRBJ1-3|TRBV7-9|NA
CASSSPGKNSGNTIYF
TGTGCCAGCAGCTCACCGGGTAAAAACTCTGGAAACACCATATATTTT
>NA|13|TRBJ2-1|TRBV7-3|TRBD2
CASSLSGSNEQFF
TGTGCCAGCAGCCTTAGCGGGAGCAATGAGCAGTTCTTC
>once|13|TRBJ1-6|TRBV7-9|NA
CASSLVADSPLHF
TGTGCCAGCAGCTTAGTCGCAGACTCACCCCTCCACTTT
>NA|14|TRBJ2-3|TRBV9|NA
CASSVVGAGDTQYF
TGTGCCAGCAGCGTAGTGGGGGCAGGAGATACGCAGTATTTT
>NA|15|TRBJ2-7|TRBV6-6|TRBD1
CASRGVTGSSYEQYF
TGTGCCAGCAGGGGTGTGACAGGGAGCTCCTACGAGCAGTACTTC
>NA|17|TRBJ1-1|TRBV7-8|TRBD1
CASSLEDRDPRRSEAFF
TGTGCCAGCAGCTTAGAGGACAGGGACCCAAGACGTTCTGAAGCTTTCTTT
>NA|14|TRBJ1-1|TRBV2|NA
CASREDQTYTEAFF
TGTGCCAGCAGGGAGGACCAGACTTACACTGAAGCTTTCTTT
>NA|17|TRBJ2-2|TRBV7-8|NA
CASSLPFGTGNTGELFF
TGTGCCAGCAGCTTACCCTTTGGGACGGGGAACACCGGGGAGCTGTTTTTT
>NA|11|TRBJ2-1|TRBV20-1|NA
CSARAATEQFF
TGCAGTGCTAGAGCAGCCACCGAGCAGTTCTTC
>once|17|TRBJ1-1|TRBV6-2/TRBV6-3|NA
CASSYSGQGSMNTEASF
TGTGCCAGCAGTTACTCGGGCCAGGGGAGCATGAACACTGAAGCTTCCTTT
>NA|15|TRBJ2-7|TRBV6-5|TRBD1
CASSYSWTGGYEQYF
TGTGCCAGCAGTTATTCTTGGACAGGGGGCTACGAGCAGTACTTC
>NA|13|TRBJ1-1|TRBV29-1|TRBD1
CSVLGTDHTEAFF
TGCAGCGTTCTTGGGACAGACCACACTGAAGCTTTCTTT
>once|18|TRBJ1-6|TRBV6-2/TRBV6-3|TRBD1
CASSYPQDRGGYNSPLHF
TGTGCCAGCAGTTACCCCCAGGACAGGGGGGGGTATAATTCACCCCTCCACTTT
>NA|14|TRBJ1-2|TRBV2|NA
CASSTLTTNYGYTF
TGTGCCAGCAGTACCTTGACAACGAACTATGGCTACACCTTC
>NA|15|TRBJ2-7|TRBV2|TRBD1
CASSGDRDVAYEQYF
TGTGCCAGCAGTGGGGACAGGGATGTGGCCTACGAGCAGTACTTC
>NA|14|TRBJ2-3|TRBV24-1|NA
CATSDLKGADTQYF
TGTGCCACCAGTGATTTGAAGGGTGCAGATACGCAGTATTTT
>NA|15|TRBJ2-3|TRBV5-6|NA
CASSLWAGATDTQYF
TGTGCCAGCAGCTTGTGGGCAGGGGCTACAGATACGCAGTATTTT
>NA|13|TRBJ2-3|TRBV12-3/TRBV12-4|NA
CASSLGAYETQYF
TGTGCCAGCAGTTTAGGGGCGTACGAGACGCAGTATTTT